This TCR beta chain derives from a study of PD-1 blockade in classical Hodgkin lymphoma. Time point of the sample: cycle 4 day 1 (C4D1), after five to seven weeks of nivolumab. Each patient's relapse followed autologous stem cell transplantation, and brentuximab vedotin exposure varied. Clones were read by immunoSEQ multiplex PCR, and TCRdb kept only the in-frame ones, dropping some. The sample comprises around 92,000 clones, about 83% of which are singletons, and more than 15% rests with the top ten. In germline, CDR1 is SGHAT, CDR2 FQNNGV. The CDR3 spans 14 residues. V shed 0 bases, J shed 7 bases, and the junction held 5 bases outside the gene matches.

The sequence was collected from a human donor with classical Hodgkin lymphoma. The chain joins TRBV11-2 to TRBJ1-2; 7 bases agree with TRBD1. Specimen: peripheral blood mononuclear cells (PBMCs), collected before the fourth cycle of nivolumab. CDR3: CASSLDGTARGYTF. The CDR3 nucleotides read TGTGCCAGCAGCTTAGACGGGACAGCTCGTGGCTACACCTTC.